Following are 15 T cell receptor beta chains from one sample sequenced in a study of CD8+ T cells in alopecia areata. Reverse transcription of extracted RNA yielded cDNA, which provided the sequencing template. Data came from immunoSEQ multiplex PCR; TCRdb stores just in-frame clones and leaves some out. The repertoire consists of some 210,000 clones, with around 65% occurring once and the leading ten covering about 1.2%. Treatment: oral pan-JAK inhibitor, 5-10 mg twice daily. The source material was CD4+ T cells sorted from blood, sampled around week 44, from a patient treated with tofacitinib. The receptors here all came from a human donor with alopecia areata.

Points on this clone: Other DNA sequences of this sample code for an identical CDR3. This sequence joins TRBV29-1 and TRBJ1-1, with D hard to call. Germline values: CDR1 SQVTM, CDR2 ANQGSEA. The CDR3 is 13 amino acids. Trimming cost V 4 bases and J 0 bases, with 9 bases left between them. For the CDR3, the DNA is TGCAGCGTTGTAGGGCAGTTGAACACTGAAGCTTTCTTT. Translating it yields CSVVGQLNTEAFF. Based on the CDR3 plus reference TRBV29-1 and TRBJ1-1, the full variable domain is SAVISQKPSRDICQRGTSLTIQCQVDSQVTMMFWYRQQPGQSLTLIATANQGSEATYESGFVIDKFPISRPNLTFSTLTVSNMSPEDSSIYLCSVVGQLNTEAFFGQGTRLTVV.

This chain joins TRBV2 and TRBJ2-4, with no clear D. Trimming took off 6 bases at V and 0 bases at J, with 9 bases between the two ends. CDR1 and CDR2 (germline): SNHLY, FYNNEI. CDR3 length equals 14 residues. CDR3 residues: CASRERVAKNIQYF. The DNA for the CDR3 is TGTGCCAGCAGGGAGAGAGTAGCCAAAAACATTCAGTACTTC.

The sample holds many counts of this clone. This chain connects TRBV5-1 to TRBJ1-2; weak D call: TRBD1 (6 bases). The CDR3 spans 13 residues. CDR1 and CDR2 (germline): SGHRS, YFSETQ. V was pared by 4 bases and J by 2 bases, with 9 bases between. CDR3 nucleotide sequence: TGCGCCAGCAGCCCACAGGGAAACTATGGCTACACCTTC. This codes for CASSPQGNYGYTF.

CDR3 bases: TGTGCCAGCAGCTCAGAAGGGGGTCACGAGCAGTACTTC. Its translation is CASSSEGGHEQYF. The chain links TRBV11-3 to TRBJ2-7, with TRBD1 as a possible D gene (6 bases). The CDR3 covers 13 residues. Trimming removed 4 bases at V and 5 bases at J, with 12 bases between. Germline V gives CDR1 SGHNT, CDR2 YENEEA.

The CDR3 coding sequence is TGTGCCAGCACCTCAACGAGCGGGTCTTCCCAGGATACGCAGTATTTT. Encoded protein: CASTSTSGSSQDTQYF. The chain combines TRBV7-9 with TRBJ2-3; D perhaps matches TRBD2 (6 bases). Germline V CDR1 and CDR2: SEHNR, FQNEAQ (reference sequence). CDR3 length: 16 residues. Trimming took off 7 bases at V and 6 bases at J, with 23 bases between the two ends. Filled out from reference TRBV7-9 and TRBJ2-3, the complete variable domain reads DTGVSQNPRHKITKRGQNVTFRCDPISEHNRLYWYRQTLGQGPEFLTYFQNEAQLEKSRLLSDRFSAERPKGSFSTLEIQRTEQGDSAMYLCASTSTSGSSQDTQYFGPGTRLTVL.

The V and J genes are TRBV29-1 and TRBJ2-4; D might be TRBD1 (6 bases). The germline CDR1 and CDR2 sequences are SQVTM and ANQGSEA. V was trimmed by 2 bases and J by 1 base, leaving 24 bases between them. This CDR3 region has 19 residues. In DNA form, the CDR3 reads TGCAGCGTTGAAAAAGGAACTCGTAAGGGGGAGTGGGCCAAAAACATTCAGTACTTC. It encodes CSVEKGTRKGEWAKNIQYF.

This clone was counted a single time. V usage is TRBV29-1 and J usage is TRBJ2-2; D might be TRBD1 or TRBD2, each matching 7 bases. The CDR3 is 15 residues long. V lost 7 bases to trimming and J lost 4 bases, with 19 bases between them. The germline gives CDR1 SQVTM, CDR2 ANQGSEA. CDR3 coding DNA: TGCAGCGCTTACAGACAGGGAGGGGCCACCGGGGAGCTGTTTTTT. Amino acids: CSAYRQGGATGELFF.

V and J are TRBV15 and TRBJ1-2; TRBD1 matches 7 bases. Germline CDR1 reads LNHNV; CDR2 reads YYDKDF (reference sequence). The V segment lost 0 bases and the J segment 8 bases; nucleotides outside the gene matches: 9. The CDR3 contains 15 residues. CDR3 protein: CATSRDRNRGSGYTF. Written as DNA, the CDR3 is TGTGCCACCAGCAGAGACCGCAACAGGGGTAGCGGCTACACCTTC.

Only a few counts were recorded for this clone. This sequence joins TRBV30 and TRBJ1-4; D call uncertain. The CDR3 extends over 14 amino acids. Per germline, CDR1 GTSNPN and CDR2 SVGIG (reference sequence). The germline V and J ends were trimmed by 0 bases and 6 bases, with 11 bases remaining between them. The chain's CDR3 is CAWSVAEVYEKLFF. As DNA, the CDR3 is TGTGCCTGGAGTGTAGCCGAGGTTTATGAAAAACTGTTTTTT.

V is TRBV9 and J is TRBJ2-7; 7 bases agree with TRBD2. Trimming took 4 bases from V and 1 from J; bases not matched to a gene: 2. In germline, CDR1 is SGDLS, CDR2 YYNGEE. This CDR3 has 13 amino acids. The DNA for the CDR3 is TGTGCCAGCAGCCCCGGGGGGTCCTACGAGCAGTACTTC. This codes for CASSPGGSYEQYF.

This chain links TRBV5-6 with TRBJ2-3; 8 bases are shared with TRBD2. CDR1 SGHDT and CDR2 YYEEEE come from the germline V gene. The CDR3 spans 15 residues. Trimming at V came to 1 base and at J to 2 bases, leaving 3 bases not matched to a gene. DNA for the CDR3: TGTGCCAGCAGCTTGTGGCGGGGGGACACAGATACGCAGTATTTT. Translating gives CASSLWRGDTDTQYF.

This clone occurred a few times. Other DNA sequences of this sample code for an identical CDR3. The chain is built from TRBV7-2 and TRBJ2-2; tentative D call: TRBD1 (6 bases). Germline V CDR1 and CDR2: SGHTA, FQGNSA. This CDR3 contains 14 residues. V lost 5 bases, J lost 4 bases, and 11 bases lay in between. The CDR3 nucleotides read TGTGCCAGCAGCCTCAGGGGACGCACCGGGGAGCTGTTTTTT. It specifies CASSLRGRTGELFF.

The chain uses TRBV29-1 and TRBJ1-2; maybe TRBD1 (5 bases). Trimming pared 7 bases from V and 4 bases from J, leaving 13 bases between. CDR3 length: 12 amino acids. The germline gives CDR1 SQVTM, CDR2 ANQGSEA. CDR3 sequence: CSAGQGSYGYTF. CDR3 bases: TGCAGCGCTGGTCAGGGATCCTATGGCTACACCTTC.

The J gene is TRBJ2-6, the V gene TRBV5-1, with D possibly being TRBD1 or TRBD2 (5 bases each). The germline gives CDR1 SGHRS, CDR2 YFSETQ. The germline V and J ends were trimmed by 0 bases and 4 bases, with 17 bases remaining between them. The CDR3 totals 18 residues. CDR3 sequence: CASSLGALGTTGANVLTF. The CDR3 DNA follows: TGCGCCAGCAGCTTGGGGGCTCTGGGGACGACCGGGGCCAACGTCCTGACTTTC.

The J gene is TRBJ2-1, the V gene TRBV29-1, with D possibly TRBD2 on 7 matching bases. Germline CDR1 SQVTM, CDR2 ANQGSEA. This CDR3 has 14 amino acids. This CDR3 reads CSLSEGGLYNEQFF. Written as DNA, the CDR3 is TGCAGTCTCTCGGAGGGGGGGTTATACAATGAGCAGTTCTTC.